A selection of T cell receptor beta chains follows, all from one sample in a study of blood T cell repertoires in COVID-19. Assay: immunoSEQ multiplex PCR; the TCRdb copy retains only in-frame clones and omits some. The sample consists of more than 150,000 clones, about 90% of them appearing once. The sample taken for sequencing was peripheral blood. These receptors were obtained from a man aged 50 to 60 with acute or convalescent COVID-19. CDR3s include the opening cysteine and the closing phenylalanine or tryptophan. Each record gives: CDR3 DNA, CDR3 protein, D gene, J gene, clone size, V gene. D genes are given only for firm matches. Clone size appears in some rows only: once, few, many, or a class for an expanded clone.

TGTGCCAGCAGTTACTTACAGTCGACCGGGGAGCTGTTTTTT,CASSYLQSTGELFF,-,TRBJ2-2,-,TRBV6-5
TGTGCCAGCAGCTTAGATTGGACAGGCCGGGGGGAAGCTTTCTTT,CASSLDWTGRGEAFF,TRBD1,TRBJ1-1,-,TRBV7-8
TGTGCCAGCAGCTGGGGACAGCCGTACCAAGAGACCCAGTACTTC,CASSWGQPYQETQYF,TRBD1,TRBJ2-5,-,TRBV5-6
TGTGCCAGCAGTTTATGGACCGGACTAGATCTGGCCAATGAGCAGTTCTTC,CASSLWTGLDLANEQFF,TRBD2,TRBJ2-1,-,TRBV28
TGTGCCACCTCTCGAGGGGGCTATAATTCACCCCTCCACTTT,CATSRGGYNSPLHF,-,TRBJ1-6,-,TRBV6-5
TGTGCCAGCAGTCCATTCAGGGGAAATCAGCCCCAGCATTTT,CASSPFRGNQPQHF,-,TRBJ1-5,-,TRBV6-5
TGCGCCAGCAGCGGAGACAGAGACCTTAACTATGGCTACACCTTC,CASSGDRDLNYGYTF,-,TRBJ1-2,-,TRBV4-1
TGTGCCAGCAGCGGGACTAGTACGTACAATGAGCAGTTCTTC,CASSGTSTYNEQFF,TRBD2,TRBJ2-1,medium-sized,TRBV25-1
TGTGCCAGCAGCCAATGGGGAAGGGGAAACTCGGAATCTGGAAACACCATATATTTT,CASSQWGRGNSESGNTIYF,-,TRBJ1-3,-,TRBV3-1/TRBV3-2
TGTGCCAGCAGCCAAGATCCGCTTAGAAACACCGGGGAGCTGTTTTTT,CASSQDPLRNTGELFF,-,TRBJ2-2,-,TRBV4-2
TGTGCCAGCAGTTTACTAGCGGGAGGGGTTAGCGATGAGCAGTTCTTC,CASSLLAGGVSDEQFF,TRBD2,TRBJ2-1,-,TRBV28
TGTGCCAGTACCCCGGGACAGGCCGACCAGCCCCAGCATTTT,CASTPGQADQPQHF,TRBD1,TRBJ1-5,-,TRBV19
TGTGCCAGCAGCTCCCCAAGGACAGGGGAGGCCAACGTCCTGACTTTC,CASSSPRTGEANVLTF,TRBD1,TRBJ2-6,once,TRBV7-9
TGTGCCAGCAGCTTAGGACAGGGAAACACCATATATTTT,CASSLGQGNTIYF,-,TRBJ1-3,-,TRBV7-2
TGTGCCAGCAACATACAGGGGGGAGCTAACTATGGCTACACCTTC,CASNIQGGANYGYTF,TRBD1,TRBJ1-2,once,TRBV2
TGTGCCAGCAGCTTGTTTCAGGGGCCTAATTCACCCCTCCACTTT,CASSLFQGPNSPLHF,-,TRBJ1-6,-,TRBV5-8
TGTGCCAGCAGTTCGGACAGGGACAATGAGCAGTTCTTC,CASSSDRDNEQFF,TRBD1,TRBJ2-1,-,TRBV6-5
TGTGCCAGCAGCCAGCCGACACTTAACACCGGGGAGCTGTTTTTT,CASSQPTLNTGELFF,-,TRBJ2-2,-,TRBV4-2
TGCAGCGCCGTCGGACAGGGGGTCCCGCAAGGGCAGTTCTTC,CSAVGQGVPQGQFF,TRBD1,TRBJ2-1,-,TRBV29-1
TGTGCCAGCAGTTTGGGGGGGGTCCGGGAGACCCAGTACTTC,CASSLGGVRETQYF,TRBD2,TRBJ2-5,once,TRBV28
TGTGCCATCAGTGACCACAGCCTTAGGGGGACCAAAAACATTCAGTACTTC,CAISDHSLRGTKNIQYF,-,TRBJ2-4,-,TRBV10-3
TGTGCCAGCAGCGCGGGACAGCTACTCACAGATACGCAGTATTTT,CASSAGQLLTDTQYF,TRBD1,TRBJ2-3,once,TRBV9
TGCAGTGCTAGTACCACCGGGGGGGAAAAGCAGCCCCAGCATTTT,CSASTTGGEKQPQHF,-,TRBJ1-5,-,TRBV20-1
TGCGCCAGCAGCCAAGATCTTGGCAGGGGGGACTATGGCTACACCTTC,CASSQDLGRGDYGYTF,TRBD1,TRBJ1-2,-,TRBV4-3
TGCGCCAGCAGCTTGGCAACAGCGGTCACAGATACGCAGTATTTT,CASSLATAVTDTQYF,-,TRBJ2-3,-,TRBV5-1
TGCGCCAGCAGGCAAACACAGGGGACTGGGGCCAACGTCCTGACTTTC,CASRQTQGTGANVLTF,TRBD1,TRBJ2-6,-,TRBV5-1
TGCAGCGCAAGTCGGGGGACAGGGACAGAGACCCAGTACTTC,CSASRGTGTETQYF,TRBD1,TRBJ2-5,-,TRBV29-1
TGTGCCAGCGGACTTGCAGAGGGGGTTGCCTATGGCTACACCTTC,CASGLAEGVAYGYTF,-,TRBJ1-2,-,TRBV7-9
TGTGCCAGCAGCCCTTACTCCGACAGTCAAGAGACCCAGTACTTC,CASSPYSDSQETQYF,-,TRBJ2-5,once,TRBV9
TGTGCCAGCAGTGATGGAGTGGGGGGGTTGGATACGCAGTATTTT,CASSDGVGGLDTQYF,TRBD2,TRBJ2-3,-,TRBV6-1
TGTGCCAGTAGTATAGTCCACAGGGGCACCGGGGAGCTGTTTTTT,CASSIVHRGTGELFF,TRBD1,TRBJ2-2,once,TRBV19
TGTGCCAGCTCACCGGGCCAGGGGACTGAAGCTTTCTTT,CASSPGQGTEAFF,-,TRBJ1-1,-,TRBV18
TGTGCCAGCAGTTCTCCAGGGGGAAATAACTATGGCTACACCTTC,CASSSPGGNNYGYTF,TRBD1,TRBJ1-2,-,TRBV6-5
TGTGCCAGCAGTCGGCAGGGAGGCTCACCCCTCCACTTT,CASSRQGGSPLHF,-,TRBJ1-6,few,TRBV6-4
TGTGCCAGCAGCCAAGATCCAATCGGCAGGGGTCTTACGTACACTGAAGCTTTCTTT,CASSQDPIGRGLTYTEAFF,-,TRBJ1-1,-,TRBV4-2
TGTGCCAGCAGCCAAGCGCCCAGCGGGAGGGGGTTTGAGCAGTTCTTC,CASSQAPSGRGFEQFF,TRBD2,TRBJ2-1,-,TRBV3-1/TRBV3-2
TGTGCCAGCAGCCCCCGGGACAGGGATACTTCACCCCTCCACTTT,CASSPRDRDTSPLHF,TRBD1,TRBJ1-6,-,TRBV7-2
TGCGCCAGCAGATTGGGCCGTACTAGCGGCAGCTCCTACAATGAGCAGTTCTTC,CASRLGRTSGSSYNEQFF,TRBD2,TRBJ2-1,once,TRBV5-1
TGTGCCTGGGGAAAGGACTACAACAATGAGCAGTTCTTC,CAWGKDYNNEQFF,-,TRBJ2-1,-,TRBV30
TGTGCCAGCAGCAGGGGGAGCGGCTATGGCTACACCTTC,CASSRGSGYGYTF,-,TRBJ1-2,-,TRBV7-2
TGTGCCAGTAGTATAAGGGGTCAGCCCCAGCATTTT,CASSIRGQPQHF,-,TRBJ1-5,-,TRBV19